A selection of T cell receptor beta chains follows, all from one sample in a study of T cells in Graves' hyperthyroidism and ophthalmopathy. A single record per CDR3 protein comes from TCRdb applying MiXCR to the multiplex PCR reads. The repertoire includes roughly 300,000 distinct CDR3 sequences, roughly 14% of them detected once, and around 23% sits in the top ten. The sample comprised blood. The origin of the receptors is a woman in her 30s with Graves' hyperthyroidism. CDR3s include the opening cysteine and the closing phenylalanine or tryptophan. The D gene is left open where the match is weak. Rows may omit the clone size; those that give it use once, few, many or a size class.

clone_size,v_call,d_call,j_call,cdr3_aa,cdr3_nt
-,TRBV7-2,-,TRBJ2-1,CASSLAPPMGQFF,TGTGCCAGCAGCTTAGCGCCGCCGATGGGGCAGTTCTTC
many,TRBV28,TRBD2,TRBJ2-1,CASSLGREGEQFF,TGTGCCAGCAGCCTTGGACGGGAGGGTGAGCAGTTCTTC
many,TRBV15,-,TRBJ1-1,CATSRDLGRSEAFF,TGTGCCACCAGCAGAGATCTGGGTAGGAGCGAAGCTTTCTTT
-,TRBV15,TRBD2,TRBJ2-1,CATSRGRLAGGNEQFF,TGTGCCACCAGCAGAGGAAGACTAGCGGGCGGGAATGAGCAGTTCTTC
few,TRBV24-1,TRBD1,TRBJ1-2,CATSDRGLNGYTF,TGTGCCACCAGCGACAGGGGGCTGAATGGCTACACCTTC
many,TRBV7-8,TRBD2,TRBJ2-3,CASSFRTSGRSDTQYF,TGTGCCAGCAGCTTCCGGACTAGCGGGAGGTCAGATACGCAGTATTTT
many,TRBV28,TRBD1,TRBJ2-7,CASSPTGQGLSYEQYF,TGTGCCAGCAGTCCCACCGGACAGGGCCTCTCCTACGAGCAGTACTTC
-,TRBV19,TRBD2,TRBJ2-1,CASSIVGPSGRLDEQFF,TGTGCCAGTAGTATAGTTGGACCTAGCGGGAGACTGGATGAGCAGTTCTTC
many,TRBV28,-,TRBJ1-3,CASSLDGNTIYF,TGTGCCAGCAGTTTGGACGGAAACACCATATATTTT
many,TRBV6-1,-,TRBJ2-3,CASSLPGADTQYF,TGTGCCAGCAGCCTACCCGGGGCAGATACGCAGTATTTT
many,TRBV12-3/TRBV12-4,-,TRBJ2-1,CASSGLEYNEQFF,TGTGCCAGCAGTGGACTGGAATACAATGAGCAGTTCTTC
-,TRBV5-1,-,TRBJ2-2,CASRLGTGELFF,TGCGCCAGCAGGCTTGGCACCGGGGAGCTGTTTTTT
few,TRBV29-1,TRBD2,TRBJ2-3,CSVESAGGLRTDTQYF,TGCAGCGTTGAAAGCGCGGGAGGTTTGCGCACAGATACGCAGTATTTT
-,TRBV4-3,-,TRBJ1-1,CASSQDFNRPESEAFF,TGCGCCAGCAGCCAAGATTTTAACAGGCCAGAATCTGAAGCTTTCTTT
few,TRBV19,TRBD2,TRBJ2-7,CASRPGLAGTNEQYF,TGTGCCAGTAGACCTGGACTAGCGGGAACCAACGAGCAGTACTTC
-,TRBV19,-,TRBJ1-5,CASYPGDGSYQPQHF,TGTGCCAGTTACCCAGGGGATGGATCGTACCAGCCCCAGCATTTT
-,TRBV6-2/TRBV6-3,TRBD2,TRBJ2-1,CASSGLPGLAGVNFF,TGTGCCAGCAGTGGACTACCGGGACTAGCGGGAGTAAACTTCTTC
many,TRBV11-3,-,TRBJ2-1,CASSLRGSSNEQFF,TGTGCCAGCAGCTTAAGGGGGAGTAGCAATGAGCAGTTCTTC
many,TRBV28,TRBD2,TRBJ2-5,CASLSAGVVETQYF,TGTGCCAGTCTATCGGCGGGAGTCGTAGAGACCCAGTACTTC
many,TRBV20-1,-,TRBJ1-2,CSASNGADGYTF,TGCAGTGCTAGTAACGGGGCAGATGGCTACACCTTC
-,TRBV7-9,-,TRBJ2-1,CASSAAIPIYNEQFF,TGTGCCAGCAGCGCGGCCATACCGATCTACAATGAGCAGTTCTTC
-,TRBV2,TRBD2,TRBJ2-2,CASSELAGAGELFF,TGTGCCAGCAGTGAGCTAGCGGGAGCTGGGGAGCTGTTTTTT
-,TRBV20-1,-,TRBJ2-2,CSASGSDRPNTGELFF,TGCAGTGCTAGCGGGTCGGACAGACCGAACACCGGGGAGCTGTTTTTT
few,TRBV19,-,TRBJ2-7,CASSNVMIRDGDPYEQYF,TGTGCCAGTAGCAACGTTATGATCCGGGACGGCGACCCCTACGAGCAGTACTTC
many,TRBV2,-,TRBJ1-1,CASSAGQVEAFF,TGTGCCAGCAGTGCAGGTCAAGTCGAGGCTTTCTTT
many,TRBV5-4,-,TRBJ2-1,CASGTGQSSEQFF,TGTGCCAGCGGTACGGGACAAAGCTCGGAGCAGTTCTTC
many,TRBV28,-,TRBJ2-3,CATRTDGTDTQYF,TGTGCCACCCGGACGGACGGCACAGATACGCAGTATTTT
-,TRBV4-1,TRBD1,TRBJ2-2,CASSRISSGTGAGELFF,TGCGCCAGCAGCCGCATATCTTCCGGGACAGGGGCCGGGGAGCTGTTTTTT
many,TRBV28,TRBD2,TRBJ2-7,CASSDRLAGVHF,TGTGCCAGCAGCGATCGATTAGCGGGAGTGCACTTC